What follows is one TCR beta chain and its context. This sample is drawn from a study of blood T cell repertoires in COVID-19. The overall study: PBMCs, B-cell-depleted T cells, or T cells were the source of the cDNA or gDNA that made up the material.

Libraries were prepared by immunoSEQ multiplex PCR; TCRdb keeps only in-frame clonotypes and omits some of them. The sample shows approximately 60,000 clones, approximately 94% of them seen only once. There are 16 residues in the CDR3. Germline-derived CDR1 and CDR2 are KGHSH and LQKENI. Trimming took 1 base from V and 3 from J; bases not matched to a gene: 3. This sequence joins TRBV18 and TRBJ1-5, with TRBD1 identical over 10 bases. The sequenced material came from peripheral blood. This TCR was recovered from a man aged 70 or older with active COVID-19. Here the CDR3 DNA reads TGTGCCAGCTCACCACAAGGGACAGGGGTCAATCAGCCCCAGCATTTT. Translated: CASSPQGTGVNQPQHF.